What follows describes a single TCR beta chain. The data stem from a study of CD8 T cells in Susac syndrome. The CDR3 consists of 13 residues. V shed 6 bases and J shed 3 bases, with 11 bases lying between them. Reverse transcription of about 0.5 to 1 ug RNA used random hexamers. TCRdb itself ran the immunoSEQ multiplex PCR reads through MiXCR, one entry per CDR3 protein. In the table there are fewer than 350,000 distinct CDR3 sequences, approximately 91% of which are singletons. Sequenced input: CD8+ T cells from PBMCs. The chain carries TRBV12-3 or TRBV12-4 and TRBJ1-1; tentatively, D is TRBD1 (6 bases). The sequence was collected from a human donor with multiple sclerosis. As DNA, the CDR3 is TGTGCCAGCAGCGGGGGGCTGGACACTGAAGCTTTCTTT. As protein: CASSGGLDTEAFF.